Listed below are T cell receptor beta chains from one sample, sequenced in a study of T cell changes during pregnancy in multiple sclerosis. Here immunoSEQ multiplex PCR was the method, and the copy in TCRdb shows in-frame clones only, minus some. The sample carries some 57,000 clones, approximately 90% recorded once. This sample comprised peripheral blood, obtained in the first trimester of pregnancy. All receptors come from a female donor in good health, enrolled as a control in a pregnancy study. Each CDR3 is given with its conserved first and last residue. D genes are given only for firm matches. Size is omitted from some rows. Given values are once, few, many or a class for expanded clones.

size,J,V,D,DNA,CDR3
.,TRBJ2-7,TRBV6-6,.,TGTGCCAGCAGTCCCTCGGGTAGCTACGAGCAGTACTTC,CASSPSGSYEQYF
.,TRBJ2-3,TRBV6-6,.,TGTGCCAGCAGTTACTATACGGGTGGGACAGATACGCAGTATTTT,CASSYYTGGTDTQYF
.,TRBJ2-5,TRBV2,TRBD2,TGTGCCAGCAGTGAACTCCTAGCGGTGGAGACCCAGTACTTC,CASSELLAVETQYF
.,TRBJ1-1,TRBV18,TRBD1,TGTGCCAGCTCACCGGGACAGGGCGTAGTTGAAGCTTTCTTT,CASSPGQGVVEAFF
.,TRBJ1-2,TRBV6-1,.,TGTGCCATCGTAGACAGGTCCTTGGGAGGCTACACCTTC,CAIVDRSLGGYTF
.,TRBJ2-7,TRBV5-4,.,TGTGCCAGCAGCCTGGGGGCAGGGGAGGGCTACGAGCAGTACTTC,CASSLGAGEGYEQYF
.,TRBJ2-1,TRBV7-9,TRBD2,TGTGCCAGCAGCATGAGACTAGCGGGGGGGTCGCCAGGGGGCAATGAGCAGTTCTTC,CASSMRLAGGSPGGNEQFF
.,TRBJ1-3,TRBV30,.,TGTGCCTGGGCGAGGGAGGGAAACACCATATATTTT,CAWAREGNTIYF
.,TRBJ1-2,TRBV11-1,TRBD1,TGTGCCAGCAGCCGTCGACAGAAAACAGGGGACTATGGCTACACCTTC,CASSRRQKTGDYGYTF
.,TRBJ1-1,TRBV11-1,TRBD1,TGTGCCAGCAGCTTATTCGACAGGGGGCTTGCTGAAGCTTTCTTT,CASSLFDRGLAEAFF
.,TRBJ1-3,TRBV6-1,.,TGTGCCAGCAGTGAAGCATTTTGGAGCTCCTCTGGAAACACCATATATTTT,CASSEAFWSSSGNTIYF
once,TRBJ2-7,TRBV4-1,TRBD1,TGCGCCAGCAGCCAGACAGGGACCCCATGGGGGCAGTACTTC,CASSQTGTPWGQYF
.,TRBJ1-1,TRBV27,TRBD1,TGTGCCAGCAGTTTAGGGACAGGGGGGAACACTGAAGCTTTCTTT,CASSLGTGGNTEAFF
.,TRBJ2-5,TRBV7-2,TRBD1,TGTGCCAGCAGCTTGGTAGGGGGCAGAGAGACCCAGTACTTC,CASSLVGGRETQYF
.,TRBJ1-4,TRBV5-6,TRBD1,TGTGCCAGCAGCTCAAGACCGGGACAGTTTAATGAAAAACTGTTTTTT,CASSSRPGQFNEKLFF
once,TRBJ1-3,TRBV9,.,TGTGCCAGCAGCTCAGCAGAGGGTTTAGGAAACACCATATATTTT,CASSSAEGLGNTIYF
.,TRBJ2-7,TRBV19,TRBD2,TGTGCCAGTAGACCGACGTTAGCGGGGGGGTTCTACGAGCAGTACTTC,CASRPTLAGGFYEQYF
.,TRBJ2-1,TRBV25-1,.,TGTGCCAGCAGTGTCAACAGAGGGATCTACAATGAGCAGTTCTTC,CASSVNRGIYNEQFF
.,TRBJ1-1,TRBV13,TRBD1,TGTGCCAGCAGCTCCCTACAGGGGTGGGCTGAAGCTTTCTTT,CASSSLQGWAEAFF
.,TRBJ1-3,TRBV6-6,.,TGTGCCAGCATCCAGGACTCTGGAAACACCATATATTTT,CASIQDSGNTIYF
.,TRBJ2-7,TRBV12-5,.,TGTGCTAGTGGTCGAGAGAGTTACGAGCAGTACTTC,CASGRESYEQYF
once,TRBJ2-3,TRBV9,.,TGTGCCAGCAGCGTAGAGTCTAGCCGACGTACGCAGTATTTT,CASSVESSRRTQYF
.,TRBJ1-4,TRBV29-1,.,TGCAGCGTTGTGGAGGGTGGGAATGAAAAACTGTTTTTT,CSVVEGGNEKLFF
.,TRBJ1-1,TRBV29-1,.,TGCAGCGTTGTACACAGGGTTTCAAACACTGAAGCTTTCTTT,CSVVHRVSNTEAFF
.,TRBJ1-2,TRBV30,.,TGTGCCTGGACCGTTCATGCGACTAACTATGGCTACACCTTC,CAWTVHATNYGYTF
.,TRBJ1-6,TRBV7-9,.,TGTGCCAGCAGCTTAGGTCAGGGCTCACCCCTCCACTTT,CASSLGQGSPLHF
.,TRBJ1-1,TRBV4-1,.,TGCGCCAGCAGCCTGTACAGGGCTATGAACACTGAAGCTTTCTTT,CASSLYRAMNTEAFF
.,TRBJ1-1,TRBV15,.,TGTGCCACCAGCAGAGATAGGATAGCGAACACTGAAGCTTTCTTT,CATSRDRIANTEAFF
.,TRBJ2-6,TRBV13,.,TGTGCCAGCTCTTCTGGGGCCAACGTCCTGACTTTC,CASSSGANVLTF
.,TRBJ1-1,TRBV20-1,.,TGCAGTGCTAGCCTGTACACTGAAGCTTTCTTT,CSASLYTEAFF
.,TRBJ2-5,TRBV7-2,.,TGTGCCAGCAGCTTAAGTGGACTCCTGGTAACGGGCGAGACCCAGTACTTC,CASSLSGLLVTGETQYF
.,TRBJ2-1,TRBV11-2,.,TGTGCCAGCAGCCCAAATATAGTTTACAATGAGCAGTTCTTC,CASSPNIVYNEQFF
.,TRBJ1-3,TRBV10-3,TRBD1,TGTGCCATCGGAAGGGACAGACCGGTTTTGGGAAACACCATATATTTT,CAIGRDRPVLGNTIYF
.,TRBJ2-5,TRBV4-1,.,TGCGCCAGCAGCCCCAAACAGGGCCAAGAGACCCAGTACTTC,CASSPKQGQETQYF
.,TRBJ1-2,TRBV19,TRBD1,TGTGCCAGTAGTATACAGGGGGATTATCGGAATGGCTACACCTTC,CASSIQGDYRNGYTF
.,TRBJ1-1,TRBV7-9,.,TGTGCCAGCACCCAGTCCAGGGTGAAGCGCACTGAAGCTTTCTTT,CASTQSRVKRTEAFF
.,TRBJ2-3,TRBV7-9,TRBD2,TGTGCCAGCAGGTTGAAGGGACTAGCGGGGGAGGGGCAGACAGATACGCAGTATTTT,CASRLKGLAGEGQTDTQYF
.,TRBJ2-2,TRBV13,.,TGTGCCAGCAGCTTACTAGCAAGGAACACCGGGGAGCTGTTTTTT,CASSLLARNTGELFF
.,TRBJ2-1,TRBV25-1,TRBD2,TGTGCCAGCAGTGAAGTAGCGGGGGACTACAATGAGCAGTTCTTC,CASSEVAGDYNEQFF
.,TRBJ1-5,TRBV19,.,TGTGCCAGTAGTATAGGTGGGGGGGGTGGTCAGCCCCAGCATTTT,CASSIGGGGGQPQHF
.,TRBJ2-4,TRBV30,TRBD2,TGTGCCTGGAGTGTACAGGGCGGGGGGGCGGTCTCAAAAAACATTCAGTACTTC,CAWSVQGGGAVSKNIQYF
.,TRBJ1-1,TRBV6-1,TRBD1,TGTGCCAGCAGCACCGGGACAGGGGTGACCACTGAAGCTTTCTTT,CASSTGTGVTTEAFF
.,TRBJ1-1,TRBV5-6,TRBD1,TGTGCCAGCAGCCCCCCGACAGGGCTTAGTACTGAAGCTTTCTTT,CASSPPTGLSTEAFF
.,TRBJ2-7,TRBV6-1,.,TGTGCCAGCGGTATGGGCGAGACCTACGAGCAGTACTTC,CASGMGETYEQYF
.,TRBJ2-7,TRBV30,.,TGTGCCTGGAGTGTACTGGGAGGGGGCGAGCAGTACTTC,CAWSVLGGGEQYF
.,TRBJ1-2,TRBV5-6,TRBD1,TGTGCCAGCAGCTTGGCTGGGACAGGGGATAACTATGGCTACACCTTC,CASSLAGTGDNYGYTF
.,TRBJ2-6,TRBV7-2,.,TGTGCCAGCAGCTTAACCCGCAGTTCTGGGGCCAACGTCCTGACTTTC,CASSLTRSSGANVLTF
.,TRBJ2-7,TRBV14,.,TGTGCCAGCAGCCCGGGGAGGACCTCCTACGAGCAGTACTTC,CASSPGRTSYEQYF
.,TRBJ1-3,TRBV19,.,TGTGCCAGTAGTTGGACTGTCTCTGGAAACACCATATATTTT,CASSWTVSGNTIYF
.,TRBJ2-5,TRBV13,TRBD2,TGTGCCAGCAGCTCCGGACTAGCGGGGGAACAAGAGACCCAGTACTTC,CASSSGLAGEQETQYF
.,TRBJ2-7,TRBV9,TRBD1,TGTGCCAGCAGCGTCGGAACGGGGACAGACTCCTACGAGCAGTACTTC,CASSVGTGTDSYEQYF
.,TRBJ1-2,TRBV30,TRBD1,TGTGCCTGGAGTGTACTCTCGGGACAGGGGTTGACTAACTATGGCTACACCTTC,CAWSVLSGQGLTNYGYTF
.,TRBJ1-5,TRBV27,TRBD1,TGTGCCACCAGCGACAGGGGCAATCAGCCCCAGCATTTT,CATSDRGNQPQHF